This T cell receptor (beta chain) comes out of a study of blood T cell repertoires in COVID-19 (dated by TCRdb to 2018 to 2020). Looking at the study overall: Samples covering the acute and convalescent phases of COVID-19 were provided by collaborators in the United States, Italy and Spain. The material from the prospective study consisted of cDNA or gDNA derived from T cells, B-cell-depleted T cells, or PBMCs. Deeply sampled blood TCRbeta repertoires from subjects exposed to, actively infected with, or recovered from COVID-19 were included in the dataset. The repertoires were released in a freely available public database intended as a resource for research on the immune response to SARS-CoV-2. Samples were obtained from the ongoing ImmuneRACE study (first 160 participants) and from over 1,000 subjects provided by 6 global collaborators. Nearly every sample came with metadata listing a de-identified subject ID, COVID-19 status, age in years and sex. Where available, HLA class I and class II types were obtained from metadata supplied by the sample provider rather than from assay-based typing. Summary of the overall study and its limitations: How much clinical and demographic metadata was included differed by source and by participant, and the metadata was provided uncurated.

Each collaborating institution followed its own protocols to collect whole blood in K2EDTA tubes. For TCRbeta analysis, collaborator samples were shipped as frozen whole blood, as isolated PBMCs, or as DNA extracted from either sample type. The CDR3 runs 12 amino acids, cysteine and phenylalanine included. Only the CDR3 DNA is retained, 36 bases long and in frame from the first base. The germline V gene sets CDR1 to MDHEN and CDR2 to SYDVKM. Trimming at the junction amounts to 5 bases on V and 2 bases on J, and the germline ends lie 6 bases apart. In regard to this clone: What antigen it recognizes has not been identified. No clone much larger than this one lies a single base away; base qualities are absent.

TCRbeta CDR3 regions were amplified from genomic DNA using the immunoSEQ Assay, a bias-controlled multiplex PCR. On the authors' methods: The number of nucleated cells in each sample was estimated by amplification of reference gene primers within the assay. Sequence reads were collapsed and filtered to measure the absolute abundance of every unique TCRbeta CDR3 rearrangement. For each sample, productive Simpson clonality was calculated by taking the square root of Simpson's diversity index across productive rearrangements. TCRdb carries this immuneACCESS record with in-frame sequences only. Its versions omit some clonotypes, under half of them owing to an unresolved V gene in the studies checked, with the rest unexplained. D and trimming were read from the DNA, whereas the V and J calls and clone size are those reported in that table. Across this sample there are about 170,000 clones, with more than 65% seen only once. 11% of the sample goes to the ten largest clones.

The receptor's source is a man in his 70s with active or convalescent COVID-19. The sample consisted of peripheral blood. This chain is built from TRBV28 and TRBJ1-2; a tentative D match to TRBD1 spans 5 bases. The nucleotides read TGTGCCAGCAGTACAGGAAACTATGGCTACACCTTC. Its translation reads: CASSTGNYGYTF.